A selection of T cell receptor beta chains follows, all from one sample in a study of cytomegalovirus exposure and HLA in healthy donors. Measured with immunoSEQ multiplex PCR; TCRdb has only the in-frame clones, and not every one. The repertoire holds roughly 200,000 clones, with roughly 80% as singletons. Sequenced material: PBMCs. Receptor source: a woman aged 25-40 years in good health and CMV-seropositive. Each CDR3 is given with its conserved first and last residue. Each record gives: J gene, V gene, D gene, CDR3 length, clone size, CDR3 DNA, CDR3 protein. A D gene is named only where the DNA matches it firmly. Part of the rows lack a size; the others show once, few, many or a class for expanded clones.

J: TRBJ1-4
V: TRBV7-2
D: -
length: 13
size: -
DNA: TGTGCCAGCAGCTTAGTTCGGGGTGAAAAACTGTTTTTT
CDR3: CASSLVRGEKLFF

J: TRBJ1-5
V: TRBV7-8
D: TRBD1
length: 14
size: -
DNA: TGTGCCAGCAGCTTCGACAGGGGTAGGCAGCCCCAGCATTTT
CDR3: CASSFDRGRQPQHF

J: TRBJ2-4
V: TRBV5-1
D: -
length: 14
size: -
DNA: TGCGCCAGCAGCTTGGGTGGGGGGACAGAGACTCAGTACTTC
CDR3: CASSLGGGTETQYF

J: TRBJ2-3
V: TRBV5-8
D: -
length: 15
size: few
DNA: TGTGCCAGCAGCCTCGGCGGCGGATCGACAGATACGCAGTATTTT
CDR3: CASSLGGGSTDTQYF

J: TRBJ2-1
V: TRBV5-6
D: -
length: 11
size: -
DNA: TGTGCCAGCAGCTCCTCGCTACGGCAGTTCTTC
CDR3: CASSSSLRQFF

J: TRBJ1-5
V: TRBV10-1
D: TRBD1
length: 15
size: -
DNA: TGCGCCAGCAGGGCGGACAGGGAGGGATATCAGCCCCAGCATTTT
CDR3: CASRADREGYQPQHF

J: TRBJ1-5
V: TRBV19
D: -
length: 15
size: -
DNA: TGTGCCAGTAAGGGGCAGGGCGGAAGCAATCAGCCCCAGCATTTT
CDR3: CASKGQGGSNQPQHF

J: TRBJ2-5
V: TRBV9
D: -
length: 16
size: -
DNA: TGTGCCAGCAGCTCGACACCCTTCGGCAGCCGGGAGACCCAGTACTTC
CDR3: CASSSTPFGSRETQYF

J: TRBJ1-5
V: TRBV6-5
D: TRBD1
length: 13
size: -
DNA: TGTGCCAGCAGTCCGGACAGGGCTCAGCCCCAGCATTTT
CDR3: CASSPDRAQPQHF

J: TRBJ2-3
V: TRBV20-1
D: TRBD1
length: 11
size: -
DNA: TGCAGTGCCAACAGGGGGCTATCGCAGTATTTT
CDR3: CSANRGLSQYF

J: TRBJ1-1
V: TRBV5-1
D: TRBD1
length: 15
size: -
DNA: TGCGCCAGCAGCTCGGACAGGGTGGGGGTCACTGAAGCTTTCTTT
CDR3: CASSSDRVGVTEAFF

J: TRBJ2-5
V: TRBV20-1
D: -
length: 11
size: -
DNA: TGCAGTGCTATGATAGTTCAGACCCAGTACTTC
CDR3: CSAMIVQTQYF

J: TRBJ2-2
V: TRBV4-3
D: TRBD1
length: 15
size: -
DNA: TGCGCCAGCAGCCAAGTAGTCCAGGGGGCCGGGTGGCTGTTTTTT
CDR3: CASSQVVQGAGWLFF

J: TRBJ2-3
V: TRBV10-3
D: -
length: 14
size: -
DNA: TGTGCCATCAGTGAGTTGGGGCCCACAGATACGCAGTATTTT
CDR3: CAISELGPTDTQYF

J: TRBJ2-7
V: TRBV27
D: TRBD2
length: 16
size: -
DNA: TGTGCCAGCAGGGGGACTAGCGGGATGTTCTCCTACGAGCAGTACTTC
CDR3: CASRGTSGMFSYEQYF

J: TRBJ2-5
V: TRBV7-2
D: TRBD2
length: 14
size: -
DNA: TGTGCCAGCAGCTCGGGGACTAGCGGGAGCCTATTCTACTTC
CDR3: CASSSGTSGSLFYF

J: TRBJ1-5
V: TRBV15
D: -
length: 15
size: -
DNA: TGTGCCACCAGCAGAGACGGGGGGGGCAATCAGCCCCAGCATTTT
CDR3: CATSRDGGGNQPQHF

J: TRBJ1-4
V: TRBV12-5
D: -
length: 15
size: once
DNA: TGTGCTAGTGGTTTGATGGCAGAAACTAATGAAAAACTGTTTTTT
CDR3: CASGLMAETNEKLFF

J: TRBJ2-3
V: TRBV10-3
D: -
length: 12
size: -
DNA: TGTGCCATCAGCGGGAGCACAGATACGCAGTATTTT
CDR3: CAISGSTDTQYF

J: TRBJ2-3
V: TRBV4-2
D: TRBD2
length: 16
size: -
DNA: TGTGCCAGCAGCCCGCCTCTAGCGGCTAGCACAGATACGCAGTATTTT
CDR3: CASSPPLAASTDTQYF

J: TRBJ1-1
V: TRBV19
D: -
length: 15
size: -
DNA: TGTGCCAGTAGCCCCATCGAGGAACTGAACACTGAAGCTTTCTTT
CDR3: CASSPIEELNTEAFF

J: TRBJ1-3
V: TRBV5-4
D: TRBD1
length: 16
size: -
DNA: TGTGCCAGCAGCAATACTCAGGGGGGCTCTGGAAACACCATATATTTT
CDR3: CASSNTQGGSGNTIYF

J: TRBJ1-1
V: TRBV7-2
D: -
length: 12
size: -
DNA: TGTGCCAGCAGTACCGGGAACACTGAAGCTTTCTTT
CDR3: CASSTGNTEAFF

J: TRBJ2-7
V: TRBV28
D: TRBD2
length: 14
size: -
DNA: TGTGCCAGCAGCGGGACTAGCGGCTCCTACGAGCAGTACTTC
CDR3: CASSGTSGSYEQYF

J: TRBJ2-7
V: TRBV6-5
D: -
length: 15
size: -
DNA: TGTGCCAGCAGTTACTCGAGGATGGGGGGTTACGAGCAGTACTTC
CDR3: CASSYSRMGGYEQYF

J: TRBJ1-5
V: TRBV4-3
D: -
length: 15
size: -
DNA: TGCGCCAGCAGCCAAGATCCTACAGGTGGCCAGCCCCAGCATTTT
CDR3: CASSQDPTGGQPQHF

J: TRBJ1-1
V: TRBV6-5
D: TRBD1
length: 14
size: -
DNA: TGTGCCAGCACGTACAGGGGATGGACAGGGTTAGCTTTCTTT
CDR3: CASTYRGWTGLAFF

J: TRBJ2-5
V: TRBV7-2
D: -
length: 17
size: few
DNA: TGTGCCAGCAGCTTAGGATACTCGGGGAGTTTACAAGAGACCCAGTACTTC
CDR3: CASSLGYSGSLQETQYF

J: TRBJ2-7
V: TRBV5-1
D: TRBD2
length: 15
size: -
DNA: TGCGCCAGCAGCCCTACTAGCGGGAGGGCCTACGAGCAGTACTTC
CDR3: CASSPTSGRAYEQYF

J: TRBJ2-5
V: TRBV29-1
D: TRBD1
length: 15
size: -
DNA: TGCAGCGTGGGACAGGAGCATGGTGTACAGGAGACCCAGTACTTC
CDR3: CSVGQEHGVQETQYF

J: TRBJ2-3
V: TRBV4-2
D: -
length: 16
size: -
DNA: TGTGCCAGCAGCCAAGTGGAGGGCTACGGCACAGATACGCAGTATTTT
CDR3: CASSQVEGYGTDTQYF

J: TRBJ2-1
V: TRBV5-5
D: TRBD2
length: 14
size: -
DNA: TGTGCCAGCAGCCCCCCCGGGACTAGAAATGAGCAGTTCTTC
CDR3: CASSPPGTRNEQFF

J: TRBJ1-2
V: TRBV19
D: -
length: 15
size: -
DNA: TGTGCCAGTAAGGTTCCGGGGGGCAGGGCCCATGGCTACACCTTC
CDR3: CASKVPGGRAHGYTF

J: TRBJ2-1
V: TRBV7-8
D: TRBD2
length: 15
size: few
DNA: TGTGCCAGCAGAAGCGGGGGGGGCCGCTACAATGAGCAGTTCTTC
CDR3: CASRSGGGRYNEQFF

J: TRBJ2-3
V: TRBV29-1
D: -
length: 15
size: -
DNA: TGCAGCGTTGAGCTAGGATATCGCGTGAAAGATACGCAGTATTTT
CDR3: CSVELGYRVKDTQYF

J: TRBJ2-6
V: TRBV5-1
D: -
length: 18
size: -
DNA: TGCGCCAGCAGCTTTGGTGGGGGACTTCCTGGTGGGGCCAACGTCCTGACTTTC
CDR3: CASSFGGGLPGGANVLTF

J: TRBJ2-5
V: TRBV29-1
D: -
length: 16
size: -
DNA: TGCAGCGTTGGACCGCTTAGGGGAGGTCGAGGCTCGAGTTTGAACTTC
CDR3: CSVGPLRGGRGSSLNF

J: TRBJ1-2
V: TRBV29-1
D: TRBD1
length: 13
size: -
DNA: TGCAGCGTTGATCGGCAGGGGGCCGATGGCTACACCTTC
CDR3: CSVDRQGADGYTF

J: TRBJ2-7
V: TRBV19
D: -
length: 13
size: -
DNA: TGTGCCAGTAGTATGGGGGCCCTCTACGAGCAGTACTTC
CDR3: CASSMGALYEQYF

J: TRBJ2-1
V: TRBV11-3
D: TRBD2
length: 16
size: -
DNA: TGTGCCAGCAGTCACGCTAGCGGGGTTTCCTACAATGAGCAGTTCTTC
CDR3: CASSHASGVSYNEQFF

J: TRBJ1-4
V: TRBV7-2
D: -
length: 15
size: -
DNA: TGTGCCAGCAGCTTAGGGGGGCATCGTAATGAAAAACTGTTTTTT
CDR3: CASSLGGHRNEKLFF

J: TRBJ2-6
V: TRBV2
D: -
length: 15
size: -
DNA: TGTGCCAGCAGTGGAGGGAGCTCTGGGGCCAACGTCCTGACTTTC
CDR3: CASSGGSSGANVLTF

J: TRBJ1-2
V: TRBV2
D: -
length: 12
size: -
DNA: TGTGCCAGCGAGGACAGACCATATGGCTACACCTTC
CDR3: CASEDRPYGYTF

J: TRBJ1-2
V: TRBV4-3
D: -
length: 17
size: -
DNA: TGCGCCAGCAGCCAAGAAGGGGGAGGGCCCGCTAACTATGGCTACACCTTC
CDR3: CASSQEGGGPANYGYTF

J: TRBJ1-1
V: TRBV27
D: -
length: 15
size: few
DNA: TGTGCCAGCAGTTTTGGTAGCAGGCGGGACACTGAAGCTTTCTTT
CDR3: CASSFGSRRDTEAFF

J: TRBJ2-7
V: TRBV5-4
D: TRBD1
length: 16
size: few
DNA: TGTGCCAGCAGCTTTTTCCGGGACAGGGTCCCCTACGAGCAGTACTTC
CDR3: CASSFFRDRVPYEQYF

J: TRBJ1-6
V: TRBV30
D: -
length: 12
size: -
DNA: TGTGCCTGGGCCATCCGGGGATTAACCCTCCACTTT
CDR3: CAWAIRGLTLHF

J: TRBJ2-7
V: TRBV30
D: TRBD1
length: 12
size: few
DNA: TGTGCCTCTGGACAGGGGGACTACGAGCAGTACTTC
CDR3: CASGQGDYEQYF

J: TRBJ2-1
V: TRBV6-5
D: TRBD2
length: 14
size: -
DNA: TGTGCCAGCAGTTCGGGGGGGTCCATCGCTGAGCAGTTCTTC
CDR3: CASSSGGSIAEQFF

J: TRBJ2-1
V: TRBV7-2
D: -
length: 14
size: -
DNA: TGTGCCAGCAGCCGAACGGGGTTCTACAATGAGCAGTTCTTC
CDR3: CASSRTGFYNEQFF

J: TRBJ2-1
V: TRBV28
D: TRBD2
length: 15
size: -
DNA: TGTGCCAGCAGTCAAGAAACCGGGACTAAGAATGAGCAGTTCTTC
CDR3: CASSQETGTKNEQFF

J: TRBJ2-2
V: TRBV10-3
D: TRBD2
length: 18
size: few
DNA: TGTGCCATCAGTGAGCCGGCTAGCGGGAGGGTCGAGACCGGGGAGCTGTTTTTT
CDR3: CAISEPASGRVETGELFF

J: TRBJ2-7
V: TRBV11-1
D: TRBD2
length: 14
size: once
DNA: TGTGCCAGCAGCTCAGGGACTAATCCCTACGAGCAGTACTTC
CDR3: CASSSGTNPYEQYF

J: TRBJ2-1
V: TRBV7-3
D: TRBD2
length: 19
size: -
DNA: TGTGCCAGCAGCTTAATCGGGGTAGCGGGGGGCTTGAACTACAATGAGCAGTTCTTC
CDR3: CASSLIGVAGGLNYNEQFF